A single T cell receptor beta chain is shown here with its context. This record comes from a study of cytomegalovirus exposure and HLA in healthy donors. Germline lookup yields CDR1 SGDLS and CDR2 YYNGEE. V gave up 0 bases and J gave up 5 bases; unmatched junction bases: 9. The CDR3 is made up of 16 amino acids. The study ran its PCR with 60 Vbeta and 13 Jbeta primers. Only in-frame clones appear in the TCRdb table, and some are missing; sequencing was by immunoSEQ multiplex PCR. The repertoire holds some 80,000 clones, with around 78% as singletons. The TCR comes from a man aged 35 to 55 in good health and CMV-seronegative. The chain combines TRBV9 with TRBJ2-5, with 8 bases matching TRBD2. The sequencing input was PBMCs. CDR3 DNA: TGTGCCAGCAGCGTAGGATCCAGCGGGAGTGAGGAGACCCAGTACTTC. This gives the protein CASSVGSSGSEETQYF.